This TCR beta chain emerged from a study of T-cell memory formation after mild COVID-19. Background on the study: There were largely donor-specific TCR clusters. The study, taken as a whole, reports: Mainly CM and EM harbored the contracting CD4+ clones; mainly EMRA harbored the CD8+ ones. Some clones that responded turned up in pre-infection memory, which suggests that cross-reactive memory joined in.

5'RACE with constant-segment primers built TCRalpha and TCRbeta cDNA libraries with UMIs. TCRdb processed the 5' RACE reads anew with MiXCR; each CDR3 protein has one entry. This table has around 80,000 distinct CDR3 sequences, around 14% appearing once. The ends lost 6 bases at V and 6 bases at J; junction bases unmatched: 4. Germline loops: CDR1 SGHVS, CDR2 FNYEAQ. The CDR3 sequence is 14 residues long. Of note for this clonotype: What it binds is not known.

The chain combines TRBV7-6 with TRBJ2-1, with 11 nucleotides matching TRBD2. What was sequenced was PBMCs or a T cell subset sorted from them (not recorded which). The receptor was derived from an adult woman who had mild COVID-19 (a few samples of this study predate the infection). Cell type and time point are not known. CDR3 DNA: TGTGCCAGCAGGCTAGCGGGAGGAGGCAATGAGCAGTTCTTC. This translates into CASRLAGGGNEQFF.